In its sample, the clone carrying this T cell receptor beta chain was seen many times. The antigen is not known. The sample comes from a study of early T cells in non-severe SARS-CoV-2 infection. Background on the study: Sequenced bulk RNA came from whole blood that was unsorted, and chains were unpaired.

Germline CDR1 reads LGHDT; CDR2 reads YNNKEL (reference sequence). The CDR3 length is 13 residues. Trimming cost V 3 bases and J 2 bases, with 4 bases left between them. Attached unique molecular identifiers marked individual cDNA molecules. TCRdb used MiXCR to reprocess the 5' RACE reads, holding one entry per CDR3 protein. The sample lists approximately 69,000 distinct CDR3 sequences, 9.5% to 15% occurring once. Study-wide points: Matches to VDJdb favored anti-spike CD8 responses and missed private and CD4 specificities.

The V call is TRBV3-1, the J call TRBJ2-2; no definite D call. The sequences come from whole blood, collected at baseline. The sequence derives from an adult who was a healthcare worker with PCR-confirmed SARS-CoV-2 infection or an uninfected control (not recorded which). In nucleotides, the CDR3 is TGTGCCAGCAGCCAGCTAAACACCGGGGAGCTGTTTTTT. It specifies CASSQLNTGELFF.